The 2 T cell receptor beta chains in this list originate from one sample, sequenced in a study of cytomegalovirus exposure and HLA in healthy donors. PCR primers comprised 60 Vbeta and 13 Jbeta primers. TCRdb's table, derived via immunoSEQ multiplex PCR, lists solely in-frame clones and lacks some. The repertoire holds tens of thousands of clones, with 67% as singletons. The sequenced material came from PBMCs. These receptors originate from a man aged 25 to 40 in good health and CMV-seronegative.

The chain is built from TRBV29-1 and TRBJ2-3; 11 bases are shared with TRBD2. Looked up from germline, CDR1 is SQVTM and CDR2 is ANQGSEA. This CDR3 comprises 15 residues. Trimming cost V 4 bases and J 2 bases; bases outside gene matches: 5. CDR3 DNA sequence: TGCAGCGTTGGACTAGCGGGACCCTACACAGATACGCAGTATTTT. Translated: CSVGLAGPYTDTQYF.

The V call is TRBV28, the J call TRBJ2-7, with 11 nucleotides matching TRBD2. The V and J ends lost 5 bases and 0 bases, in that order; junction bases with no gene match: 9. Per the germline V gene, CDR1 is MDHEN and CDR2 is SYDVKM. This CDR3 spans 17 amino acids. The CDR3 DNA follows: TGTGCCAGCAGTCCCTACGGACTAGCGGGCCACTCCTACGAGCAGTACTTC. Its protein is CASSPYGLAGHSYEQYF.